This passage covers 2 T cell receptor beta chains from one sample sequenced in a study of vaccination effects on CD4 cells after COVID-19. These TCRs are of unknown antigen specificity. The assay was immunoSEQ multiplex PCR, and TCRdb's table has in-frame clones only and misses some. The profile shows around 75,000 clones, roughly two thirds of them singletons. Antigen-specific CD4+ T cell clonotypes were called by their expansion after viral peptide-pool culture in ViraFEST. CD4+ T cells were isolated after less than 13 days of culture. This person caught SARS-CoV-2 sometime from March to December 2020, and PCR testing confirmed the infection. The input for sequencing was CD4+ T cells from PBMCs cultured with HIV peptides, taken before COVID-19 vaccination. Subset specified: HIV-1 Nef peptide pool negative control/reference culture. These receptors all come from a human donor who had a prior SARS-CoV-2 infection.

The CDR3 sequence is CASSQDPAGNIQYF. CDR3 in DNA: TGCGCCAGCAGCCAAGATCCCGCAGGGAACATTCAGTACTTC. This chain links TRBV4-1 with TRBJ2-4, with TRBD1 as a possible D gene (5 bases). Trimming stripped 0 bases from V and 7 bases from J, with 10 bases between. The CDR3 sequence is 14 residues long. Germline values: CDR1 MGHRA, CDR2 YSYEKL.

This sequence joins TRBV7-2 and TRBJ2-7; D is possibly TRBD1 or TRBD2 (5 bases each). Trimming took off 4 bases at V and 3 bases at J, with 13 bases between the two ends. The CDR3 totals 14 residues. Germline values: CDR1 SGHTA, CDR2 FQGNSA. The CDR3, as DNA: TGTGCCAGCAGCTCGGGACGAGGGATCTACGAGCAGTACTTC. Encoded protein: CASSSGRGIYEQYF.